Below are 19 T cell receptor beta chains sequenced from a single sample in a study of CD8 T cells in Susac syndrome. An amount of RNA that ranged from roughly 0.5 to 1 ug was reverse transcribed with random hexamers. TCRdb re-called the immunoSEQ multiplex PCR reads through MiXCR, storing one row per CDR3 protein. The table shows approximately 76,000 distinct CDR3 sequences, with less than 95% occurring only once. The sample consisted of CD8+ T cells from PBMCs. These receptors all stem from a human donor with multiple sclerosis.

In DNA form, the CDR3 reads TGTGCCAGCAGCGTAGCTTCGGAGGGGGCGAACACCGGGGAGCTGTTTTTT. Translation: CASSVASEGANTGELFF. V usage is TRBV9 and J usage is TRBJ2-2, with D possibly being TRBD1 or TRBD2 (6 bases each). This CDR3 comprises 17 residues. Trimming cost V 0 bases and J 0 bases, with 12 bases left between them. CDR1 SGDLS and CDR2 YYNGEE come from the germline V gene.

V and J are TRBV15 and TRBJ1-1; a possible D gene is TRBD1 (5 bases). Germline lookup yields CDR1 LNHNV and CDR2 YYDKDF (reference sequence). Between the trimmed V and J ends, which lost 3 bases and 0 bases, there was a span of 8 bases. CDR3 length equals 14 residues. The CDR3 DNA reads as TGTGCCACCAGCAGGAGACAGATGAACACTGAAGCTTTCTTT. Its translation is CATSRRQMNTEAFF.

The chain has TRBV7-8 and TRBJ2-5, with D possibly TRBD2 on 5 matching bases. The CDR3 totals 14 residues. Trimming removed 5 bases from V and 4 bases from J, with 14 bases in between. Per germline, CDR1 SGHVS and CDR2 FQNEAQ. The CDR3 spells CASSLKRVGETQYF. CDR3 DNA: TGTGCCAGCAGCCTCAAGAGGGTTGGAGAGACCCAGTACTTC.

The gene calls are TRBV6-6 and TRBJ2-3; TRBD1 aligns across 9 bases. Germline loops: CDR1 MNHNY, CDR2 SVGAGI (reference sequence). V lost 10 bases, J lost 3 bases, and 5 bases stayed unmatched. The CDR3 is made up of 13 amino acids. The CDR3 bases are TGTGCCATTTCGACAGGGGGGACAGATACGCAGTATTTT. Its translation: CAISTGGTDTQYF.

The chain combines TRBV7-2 with TRBJ2-7, with 7 bases aligning to TRBD1. This CDR3 comprises 16 residues. Per germline, CDR1 SGHTA and CDR2 FQGNSA. The V and J ends lost 3 bases and 1 base, in that order; junction bases with no gene match: 9. CDR3 nucleotides: TGTGCCAGCAGCTTCACCCGGGACAGCCCGTCCTACGAGCAGTACTTC. Encoded protein: CASSFTRDSPSYEQYF.

This chain uses TRBV5-1 with TRBJ2-1, with a tentative D call TRBD1 (6 bases). V was trimmed by 8 bases and J by 3 bases, leaving 18 bases between them. The CDR3 consists of 15 residues. Germline V gene data show CDR1 as SGHRS and CDR2 as YFSETQ. The CDR3: CARGAWQGRYNEQFF. The DNA of the CDR3 is TGCGCCAGGGGGGCTTGGCAGGGACGCTACAATGAGCAGTTCTTC.

The CDR3 DNA follows: TGTGCCAGCAGCCGTTTGGCCACCTACGAGCAGTACTTC. Protein product: CASSRLATYEQYF. The J gene is TRBJ2-7, the V gene TRBV7-9, with D unclear. The germline V and J ends were trimmed by 5 bases and 2 bases, with 10 bases remaining between them. Germline V gene sequence: CDR1 SEHNR, CDR2 FQNEAQ (reference sequence). The CDR3 contains 13 residues.

The V and J genes are TRBV9 and TRBJ2-5; TRBD2 matches 8 bases. This CDR3 is 17 amino acids long. Germline CDR1 is SGDLS and CDR2 is YYNGEE. J was trimmed by 2 bases and V by 0 bases; bases with no gene match: 9. CDR3 amino acids: CASSVEEVAGPQETQYF. The CDR3 DNA sequence: TGTGCCAGCAGCGTAGAGGAGGTAGCGGGGCCTCAAGAGACCCAGTACTTC.

The V and J genes are TRBV19 and TRBJ2-1, with no clear D. Deletions cut 3 bases from V and 6 bases from J, with 6 bases between. Germline CDR1 reads LNHDA; CDR2 reads SQIVND (reference sequence). This CDR3 region has 12 residues. CDR3 loop: CASSIIGNEQFF. In nucleotides, the CDR3 is TGTGCCAGTAGTATTATAGGCAATGAGCAGTTCTTC.

The CDR3 DNA is TGTGCCTGGAGGGGGTGGACAGCTCACTCCTACGAGCAGTACTTC. Its translation: CAWRGWTAHSYEQYF. V is TRBV30 and J is TRBJ2-7, with a tentative D call TRBD1 (6 bases). This CDR3 is 15 amino acids long. The V end lost 3 bases, the J end lost 0 bases, and 15 bases lay between the germline ends. From germline, CDR1 is GTSNPN and CDR2 SVGIG (reference sequence).

The J gene is TRBJ1-1, the V gene TRBV2; TRBD1 agrees at 9 bases. The CDR3 is made up of 15 amino acids. The V segment lost 9 bases and the J segment 5 bases; nucleotides outside the gene matches: 13. Germline loops: CDR1 SNHLY, CDR2 FYNNEI. CDR3 in amino acids: CASSMDRGWVTEAFF. In DNA form, the CDR3 reads TGTGCCAGTTCTATGGACAGGGGATGGGTTACTGAAGCTTTCTTT.

The chain has TRBV7-9 and TRBJ2-2; D gene unclear. V gave up 6 bases and J gave up 0 bases, with 5 bases separating them. The CDR3 consists of 13 residues. Germline CDR1 reads SEHNR; CDR2 reads FQNEAQ (reference sequence). In nucleotides, the CDR3 is TGTGCCAGCAGGGGATCGAACACCGGGGAGCTGTTTTTT. Translating gives CASRGSNTGELFF.

V gene TRBV12-5 combines with J gene TRBJ1-4; no definite D call. Germline V gene data show CDR1 as LGHNT and CDR2 as FRNRAP. The V gene lost 4 bases and the J gene lost 5 bases, with 14 bases spanning the gap. This CDR3 spans 15 amino acids. CDR3 in amino acids: CASGSASDANEKLFF. DNA for the CDR3: TGTGCTAGTGGTTCTGCTTCGGACGCCAATGAAAAACTGTTTTTT.

The chain is built from TRBV7-9 and TRBJ2-7; 9 bases fit TRBD2. From germline, CDR1 is SEHNR and CDR2 FQNEAQ (reference sequence). The trim removed 3 bases at V and 1 base at J, leaving 4 bases unmatched. The CDR3 is made up of 15 amino acids. The DNA of the CDR3 is TGTGCCAGCAGCTTCTTAGCGGGGGCGTCCTACGAGCAGTACTTC. Amino acids: CASSFLAGASYEQYF.

This sequence joins TRBV12-3 or TRBV12-4 and TRBJ2-1; D gene unclear. V lost 6 bases and J 7 bases, leaving 19 bases between the germline ends. The CDR3 extends over 15 amino acids. CDR3 residues: CASRHRAAGSNEQFF. The CDR3 DNA reads TGTGCCAGCAGACATAGGGCTGCTGGATCGAATGAGCAGTTCTTC.

This sequence joins TRBV9 and TRBJ1-1; no firm D call. V dropped 0 bases and J dropped 8 bases, with 8 bases sitting between them. CDR3 length: 12 amino acids. Germline CDR1 reads SGDLS; CDR2 reads YYNGEE. Written as DNA, the CDR3 is TGTGCCAGCAGCGTAGTCGGGCAGGAAGCTTTCTTT. It translates to CASSVVGQEAFF. Variable domain in full (rest from reference TRBV9 and TRBJ1-1): DSGVTQTPKHLITATGQRVTLRCSPRSGDLSVYWYQQSLDQGLQFLIQYYNGEERAKGNILERFSAQQFPDLHSELNLSSLELGDSALYFCASSVVGQEAFFGQGTRLTVV.

The rearrangement joins TRBV30 to TRBJ2-7, with 8 bases matching TRBD1. Germline V gives CDR1 GTSNPN, CDR2 SVGIG (reference sequence). CDR3 length: 13 amino acids. Trimming at V came to 6 bases and at J to 4 bases, leaving 8 bases not matched to a gene. The CDR3 loop is CACTPGQDYEQYF. The DNA of the CDR3 is TGTGCCTGCACTCCGGGACAGGATTACGAGCAGTACTTC.

The CDR3 DNA reads TGTGCCACCATGACAGACACCGGGGAGCTGTTTTTT. This encodes CATMTDTGELFF. The chain combines TRBV15 with TRBJ2-2, with a weak D call TRBD1 (5 bases). This CDR3 has 12 amino acids. Germline-derived CDR1 and CDR2 are LNHNV and YYDKDF (reference sequence). V was trimmed by 7 bases and J by 3 bases, leaving 6 bases between them.

The chain links TRBV5-1 to TRBJ2-7; no definite D call. This CDR3 is 14 amino acids long. Per germline, CDR1 SGHRS and CDR2 YFSETQ. V lost 1 base, J lost 3 bases, and 11 bases lay in between. CDR3: CASSLNRKNYEQYF. The CDR3 nucleotides read TGCGCCAGCAGCTTGAATCGGAAGAACTACGAGCAGTACTTC.